One and the same sample provided the 15 T cell receptor beta chains below, sequenced in a study of shared clonotypes between healthy human individuals. The protocol was immunoSEQ multiplex PCR, while the TCRdb copy is restricted to in-frame clones and leaves out a portion. The table includes a few hundred thousand clones, approximately 65% detected once. The specimen was memory CD4+ T cells sorted from blood. Subset meaning: CD45RA-negative fraction. The receptors derive from a man aged 30 to 45 in good health.

The genes are TRBV28 and TRBJ2-3; D possibly corresponds to TRBD1 (5 bases). V was clipped by 6 bases and J by 0 bases, with 13 bases between them. Germline V lookup: CDR1 MDHEN, CDR2 SYDVKM. The CDR3 has 15 amino acids. DNA of the CDR3: TGTGCCAGCAGCCTCGCAGGGTCTAGCACAGATACGCAGTATTTT. It yields the protein CASSLAGSSTDTQYF.

This rearrangement joins TRBV7-6 to TRBJ2-5, with TRBD1 matching over 8 bases. This CDR3 region has 14 residues. Germline CDR1 SGHVS, CDR2 FNYEAQ. After removal of 4 bases from V and 5 bases from J, the junction contained 6 bases not matched to a gene. In nucleotides, the CDR3 is TGTGCCAGCAGCTCTGGACAGGGAGTTGAGACCCAGTACTTC. The encoded protein is CASSSGQGVETQYF.

The chain employs TRBV2 and TRBJ2-3, with D hard to call. The CDR3 length is 12 residues. Trimming left V 10 bases short and J 2 bases short, with 10 bases between. The V gene's germline CDR1 is SNHLY and CDR2 FYNNEI. The CDR3 DNA reads as TGTGCCACCGGGTTCTACACAGATACGCAGTATTTT. Protein product: CATGFYTDTQYF.

This clone appeared a single time. The genes are TRBV5-1 and TRBJ2-3; 10 nucleotides match TRBD2. Looked up from germline, CDR1 is SGHRS and CDR2 is YFSETQ. This CDR3 is built from 17 residues. Trimming cost V 4 bases and J 1 base; bases outside gene matches: 9. The CDR3 sequence is CASSIWRTSGGTDTQYF. CDR3 DNA: TGCGCCAGCAGCATCTGGCGTACTAGCGGGGGCACAGATACGCAGTATTTT.

The chain combines TRBV9 with TRBJ2-7; tentative D call: TRBD2 (6 bases). Germline V lookup: CDR1 SGDLS, CDR2 YYNGEE. The CDR3 is 10 residues long. Trimming took off 2 bases at V and 12 bases at J, with 9 bases between the two ends. CDR3 region: CASSVRRGYF. The CDR3 region has the DNA TGTGCCAGCAGCGTCAGGAGGGGGTACTTC.

V and J are TRBV7-9 and TRBJ2-1, with TRBD1 matching 7 bases. J was trimmed by 9 bases and V by 2 bases; bases with no gene match: 13. The germline gives CDR1 SEHNR, CDR2 FQNEAQ (reference sequence). The CDR3 covers 16 residues. CDR3 residues: CASSLPGQGVGCEQFF. The CDR3 DNA reads TGTGCCAGCAGCTTACCCGGGCAGGGGGTAGGCTGTGAGCAGTTCTTC.

J is TRBJ1-5 and V is TRBV5-8, with D maybe TRBD1 (5 bases). This CDR3 spans 16 amino acids. Germline CDR1 is SGHTS and CDR2 is YDEGEE. V lost 4 bases, J lost 3 bases, and 17 bases lay in between. CDR3 amino acids: CASSTGTRAHNQPQHF. In DNA, the CDR3 is TGTGCCAGCAGCACCGGGACCAGGGCTCACAATCAGCCCCAGCATTTT. Full variable domain (outside the CDR3, taken from reference TRBV5-8 and TRBJ1-5): EAGVTQSPTHLIKTRGQQATLRCSPISGHTSVYWYQQALGLGLQFLLWYDEGEERNRGNFPPRFSGRQFPNYSSELNVNALELEDSALYLCASSTGTRAHNQPQHFGDGTRLSIL.

The chain joins TRBV11-3 to TRBJ2-2, with a weak D call TRBD1 (5 bases). Germline lookup yields CDR1 SGHNT and CDR2 YENEEA. There are 15 residues in the CDR3. The germline V and J ends were trimmed by 3 bases and 4 bases, with 12 bases remaining between them. The CDR3 loop is CASSFTGVSTGELFF. DNA for the CDR3: TGTGCCAGCAGCTTTACAGGTGTAAGCACCGGGGAGCTGTTTTTT.

This chain joins TRBV11-2 and TRBJ2-7; D is perhaps TRBD2 (6 bases). Germline lookup yields CDR1 SGHAT and CDR2 FQNNGV. The CDR3 consists of 13 residues. Trimming shortened V by 2 bases and J by 5 bases, and 10 bases separated the two germline ends. The CDR3 coding sequence is TGTGCCAGCAGCTTACTAGCGCTAAACGAGCAGTACTTC. This codes for CASSLLALNEQYF.

This clone was counted only a few times. V gene TRBV10-1 combines with J gene TRBJ2-2; 8 bases map to TRBD1. The CDR3 has 14 amino acids. The V segment lost 4 bases and the J segment 5 bases; nucleotides outside the gene matches: 3. Germline V gene lookup returns CDR1 WNHNN and CDR2 SYGVQD (reference sequence). CDR3 amino acids: CASSVTGVTGELFF. CDR3 in DNA: TGCGCCAGCAGTGTGACAGGGGTGACCGGGGAGCTGTTTTTT.

The CDR3 loop is CASSRIGFQTQYF. CDR3 in DNA: TGCGCCAGCAGCCGAATAGGGTTCCAGACCCAGTACTTC. The chain combines TRBV5-1 with TRBJ2-5, with D unresolved. V dropped 4 bases and J dropped 6 bases, with 13 bases sitting between them. There are 13 residues in the CDR3. Germline loops: CDR1 SGHRS, CDR2 YFSETQ.

This chain joins TRBV1 and TRBJ1-2. TRBV1 counts as a pseudogene. The CDR3 spans 16 residues. The CDR3 sequence is CTSSRTGCAKTYGYTF. In DNA, the CDR3 is TGCACCAGCAGTCGGACCGGTTGTGCGAAGACCTATGGCTACACCTTC.

The chain is built from TRBV4-1 and TRBJ1-4; D gene unclear. Germline CDR1 and CDR2: MGHRA and YSYEKL. Trimming took off 1 base at V and 6 bases at J, with 15 bases between the two ends. CDR3 length: 16 residues. The CDR3 nucleotides are TGCGCCAGCAGCCAAGGATTGGCGATTACCTATGAAAAACTGTTTTTT. This sequence encodes CASSQGLAITYEKLFF.

This clone was detected ten times or more. J is TRBJ1-1 and V is TRBV5-4; 7 bases agree with TRBD1. The germline gives CDR1 SGHNT, CDR2 YYREEE (reference sequence). The CDR3 has 14 residues. Trimming took 5 bases from V and 1 from J; bases not matched to a gene: 5. CDR3 in DNA: TGTGCCAGCAGTACGACAGGGAAGAACACTGAAGCTTTCTTT. It encodes CASSTTGKNTEAFF.

The genes are TRBV6-1 and TRBJ2-4; D uncertain. Germline CDR1 is MNHNS and CDR2 is SASEGT. The CDR3 covers 14 residues. Trimming pared 1 base from V and 7 bases from J, leaving 11 bases between. CDR3 residues: CASSEDLKWNIQYF. The CDR3 nucleotides are TGTGCCAGCAGTGAAGACCTTAAATGGAACATTCAGTACTTC.